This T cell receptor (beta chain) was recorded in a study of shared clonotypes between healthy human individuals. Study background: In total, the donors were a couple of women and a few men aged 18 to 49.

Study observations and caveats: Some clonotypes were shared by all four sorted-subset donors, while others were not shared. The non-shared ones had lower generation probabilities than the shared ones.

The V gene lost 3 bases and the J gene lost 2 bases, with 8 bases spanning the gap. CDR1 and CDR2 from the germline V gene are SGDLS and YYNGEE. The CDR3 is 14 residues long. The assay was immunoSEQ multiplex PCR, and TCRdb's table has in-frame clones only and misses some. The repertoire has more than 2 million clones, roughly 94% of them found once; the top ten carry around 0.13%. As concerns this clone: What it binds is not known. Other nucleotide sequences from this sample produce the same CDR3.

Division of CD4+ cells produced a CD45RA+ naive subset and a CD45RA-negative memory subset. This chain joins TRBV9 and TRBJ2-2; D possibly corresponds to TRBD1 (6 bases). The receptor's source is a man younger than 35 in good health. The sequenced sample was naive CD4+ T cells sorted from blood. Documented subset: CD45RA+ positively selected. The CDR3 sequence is CASSGRGNTGELFF. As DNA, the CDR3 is TGTGCCAGCAGCGGCAGGGGAAACACCGGGGAGCTGTTTTTT.